This T cell receptor (beta chain) was captured by sequencing in a study of control samples from healthy donors and cancer patients. Germline CDR1 SGHTA, CDR2 FQGTGA. The CDR3 spans 13 residues. V lost 5 bases and J lost 6, with 13 bases in between. Profiling relied on immunoSEQ multiplex PCR, and the TCRdb table lists in-frame clones only, not all of them. The sample lists some 120,000 clones; around 93% were seen once. Sequences were obtained from blood. This sequence originates from a young man in good health. The gene calls are TRBV7-3 and TRBJ1-2; perhaps TRBD1 as D (6 bases). The CDR3 DNA sequence: TGTGCCAGCAGCCCTGGACAGCGAGATGGCTACACCTTC. Its protein is CASSPGQRDGYTF.